This TCR beta chain was sequenced for a study of beta chain features in type 1 diabetes. Study at large: No age, gender or cell yield differences were seen between patients and healthy donors. Study observations and caveats: Type 1 diabetes patients had fewer VDJ junction insertions and more deletions. People with Type 1 diabetes carried modestly yet significantly shorter TCRB CDR3s in all four CD4+ subsets. Using cDNA template may skew counts toward highly expressing activated cells.

This CDR3 is 15 amino acids long. Deletions cut 4 bases from V and 4 bases from J, with 19 bases between. The germline gives CDR1 SQVTM, CDR2 ANQGSEA. Sequenced material consisted of expressed TCRB transcripts (all of the isolated RNA was reverse transcribed). This table comes from immunoSEQ multiplex PCR, and its TCRdb copy is limited to in-frame clones, with some not included. The sample lists about 930,000 clones, roughly a sixth occurring once. This clone was seen a handful of times. Antigen unknown. This clonotype was obtained from a woman aged 18 to 35 in good health. The V and J genes are TRBV29-1 and TRBJ1-1; no reliable D call. Specimen: naive CD4+ T cells from blood. The CDR3 bases are TGCAGCGTTGCTTATCAAGGCCGGGAGGGCACTGAAGCTTTCTTT. Translation gives CSVAYQGREGTEAFF.